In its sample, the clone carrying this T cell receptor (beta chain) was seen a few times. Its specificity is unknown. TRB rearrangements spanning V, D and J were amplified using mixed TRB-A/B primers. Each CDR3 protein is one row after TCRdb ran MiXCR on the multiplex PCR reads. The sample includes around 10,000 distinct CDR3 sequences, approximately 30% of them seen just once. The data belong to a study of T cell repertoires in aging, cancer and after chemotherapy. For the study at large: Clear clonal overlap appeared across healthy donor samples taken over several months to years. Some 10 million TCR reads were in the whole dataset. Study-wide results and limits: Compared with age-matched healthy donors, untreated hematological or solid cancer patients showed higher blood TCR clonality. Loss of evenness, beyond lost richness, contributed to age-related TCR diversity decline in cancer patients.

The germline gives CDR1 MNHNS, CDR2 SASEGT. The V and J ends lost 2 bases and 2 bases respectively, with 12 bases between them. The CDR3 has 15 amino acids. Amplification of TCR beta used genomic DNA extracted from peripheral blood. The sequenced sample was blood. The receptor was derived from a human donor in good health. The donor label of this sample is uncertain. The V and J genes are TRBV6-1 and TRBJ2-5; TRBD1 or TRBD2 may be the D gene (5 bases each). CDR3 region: CASSELRGGQETQYF. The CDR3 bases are TGTGCCAGCAGTGAATTGAGGGGCGGTCAAGAGACCCAGTACTTC.